This T cell receptor beta chain emerged from a study of blood T cell repertoires in COVID-19. On the study more broadly: From the United States, Italy and Spain came samples of acute and convalescent COVID-19. PBMCs, B-cell-depleted T cells, or T cells provided the cDNA or gDNA that made up the material.

Sequenced by immunoSEQ multiplex PCR; TCRdb stores in-frame clones only, minus some. In the table there are approximately 210,000 clones, 75% to 90% of which are singletons. This CDR3 region has 15 residues. Germline CDR1 and CDR2: LGHNA and YNFKEQ. V lost 1 base and J lost 2, with 10 bases in between. This TCR was sampled from a woman in her thirties or forties with acute or convalescent COVID-19. Sequencing was carried out using peripheral blood. The rearrangement joins TRBV4-2 to TRBJ2-3; D possibly corresponds to TRBD2 (7 bases). CDR3 nucleotide sequence: TGTGCCAGCAGCCAAGGGGGGGGCCCCACAGATACGCAGTATTTT. Translated: CASSQGGGPTDTQYF.